This T cell receptor (beta chain) is from a study of T cell responses to AZD1222 COVID-19 vaccine. Produced via immunoSEQ multiplex PCR; TCRdb's table is partial and in-frame only. Altogether approximately 110,000 clones are present, 82% being singletons, with the ten largest covering approximately 5%. V was cut by 10 bases and J by 5 bases, with 17 bases left in between. The length of the CDR3 is 13 residues. The J gene is TRBJ1-1, the V gene TRBV12-3 or TRBV12-4; perhaps TRBD1 as D (6 bases). The receptor was derived from an adult in good health. The sequencing used peripheral blood, collected on day 0 of AZD1222 vaccination. CDR3 region: CATTTKGGTEAFF. CDR3 bases: TGTGCCACCACGACAAAAGGGGGGACTGAAGCTTTCTTT.